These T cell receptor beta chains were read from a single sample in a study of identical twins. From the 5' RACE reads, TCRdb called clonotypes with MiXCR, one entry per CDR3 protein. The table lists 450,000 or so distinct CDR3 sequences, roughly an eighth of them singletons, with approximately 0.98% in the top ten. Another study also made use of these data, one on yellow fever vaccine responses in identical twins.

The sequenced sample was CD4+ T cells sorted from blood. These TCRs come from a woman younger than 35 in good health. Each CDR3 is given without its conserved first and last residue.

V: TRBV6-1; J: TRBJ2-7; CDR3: ASKGVGTGVQEQY
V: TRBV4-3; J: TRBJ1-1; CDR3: ASSQGGQGYSEAF
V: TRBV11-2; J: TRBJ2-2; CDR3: ASSSSPTSGGTGELF
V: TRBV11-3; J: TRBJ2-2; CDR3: ASSLVLAGGNTGELF
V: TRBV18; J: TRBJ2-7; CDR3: ASSPYGRFYEQY
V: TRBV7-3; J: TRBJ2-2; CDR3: ASSLSPGGFGGTGELF
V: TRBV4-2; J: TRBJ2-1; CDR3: ASSQGFGTGQNEQF
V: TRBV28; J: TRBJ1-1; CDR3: ASSPGGDGNTEAF
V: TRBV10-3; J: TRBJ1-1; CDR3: AISEQGNTEAF
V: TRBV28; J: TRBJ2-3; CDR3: ASSSHPSGRAKDTQY
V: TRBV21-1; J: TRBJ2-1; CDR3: ASTPGLAVNEQF
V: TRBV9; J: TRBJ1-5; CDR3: ASSAGTNQPQH
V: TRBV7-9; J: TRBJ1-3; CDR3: ASSLIGNTIY
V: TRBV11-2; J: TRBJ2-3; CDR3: ASSLRTSGGAETGTQY
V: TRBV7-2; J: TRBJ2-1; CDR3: ASTGQGAYNEQF
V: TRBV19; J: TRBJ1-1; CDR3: ASSMQGGTEAF
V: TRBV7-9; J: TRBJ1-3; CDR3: ASSPGENTIY
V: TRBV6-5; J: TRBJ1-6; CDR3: ASSYSTIGSPLH
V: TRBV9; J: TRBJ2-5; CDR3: ASSPPHKGEEETQY
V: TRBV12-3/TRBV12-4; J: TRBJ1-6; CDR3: ASSLSMGNGRSPLH
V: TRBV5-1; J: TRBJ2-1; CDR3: ASSPWTSGSVGTYNEQF
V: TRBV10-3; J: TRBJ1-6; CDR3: AISDRINSPLH
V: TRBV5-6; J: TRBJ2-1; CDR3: ASTSVGQGDNEQF
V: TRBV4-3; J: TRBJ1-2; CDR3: ASSRDLGTGGYKNYGYT
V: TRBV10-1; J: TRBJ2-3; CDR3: ASSDPSGRWDTQY
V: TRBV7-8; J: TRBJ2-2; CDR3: ASSAGLAGELF
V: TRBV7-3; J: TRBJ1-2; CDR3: ASSTRENYGYT
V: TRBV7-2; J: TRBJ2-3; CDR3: ASSLAGQGFADTQY
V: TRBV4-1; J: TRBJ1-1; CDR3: ASSQEQGSEAF
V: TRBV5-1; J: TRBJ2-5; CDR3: ASSLGQGAETQY
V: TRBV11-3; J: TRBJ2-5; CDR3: ASSPRDRADRQH
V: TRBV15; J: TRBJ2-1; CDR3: ATSSFKTSGRVNEQF
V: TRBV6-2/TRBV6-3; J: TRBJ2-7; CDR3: ASSYTEGVAGYYEQY
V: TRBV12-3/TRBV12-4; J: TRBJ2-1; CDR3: ASSFGGLAGNEQF
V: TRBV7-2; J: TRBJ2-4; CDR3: ASSRGGLLEDIQY
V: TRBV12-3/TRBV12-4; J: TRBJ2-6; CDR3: ASRPSSGANVLT
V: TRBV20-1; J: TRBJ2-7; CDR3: SASVAGYEQY
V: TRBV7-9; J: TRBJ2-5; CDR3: ASSPLAVQETQY